This TCR beta chain was profiled in a study of blood T cell repertoires in COVID-19. Looking at the study overall: Samples came from the United States, Italy and Spain, spanning acute and convalescent COVID-19. T cells, B-cell-depleted T cells, or PBMCs provided the cDNA or gDNA that served as material.

CDR1 is SQVTM and CDR2 is ANQGSEA in the germline V gene. The J segment lost 6 bases and the V segment lost 2 bases, leaving 11 bases of the junction unmatched. The CDR3 is 16 amino acids. Per the authors' pipeline: For nucleated cells, counts were estimated from reference gene primer amplification. The protocol was immunoSEQ multiplex PCR, while the TCRdb copy is restricted to in-frame clones and leaves out a portion. V, J and clone size are those of that table, while D and trimming were read from the DNA. The repertoire consists of 150,000 to 200,000 clones, with around 84% occurring once and the leading ten covering around 2.7%.

Sequencing was performed on peripheral blood. This sequence originates from a man between 40 and 49 years old with active or convalescent COVID-19. V and J are TRBV29-1 and TRBJ2-2; 8 nucleotides line up with TRBD2. The CDR3 DNA reads TGCAGCGTTGAACAATTACGGGGGGGCCGATCCGGGGAGCTGTTTTTT. This encodes CSVEQLRGGRSGELFF.